Sequencing of this T cell receptor beta chain was carried out in a study of cytomegalovirus exposure and HLA in healthy donors. Study information: One earlier analysis, a look at 150 million to 200 million T cells, found 100 million to 130 million unique TCR beta sequences.

Comment on this clone: Its antigen is currently unknown.

Study-wide results and limits: Among donors in an Asian-associated ancestry cluster, a later analysis reportedly found fewer N-insertions than the roughly 670-donor mean. HLA allele associations emerged for about 18,000 TCR beta sequences in a later analysis, at 0.05 false discovery rate.

CDR3 length equals 11 residues. PCR was performed using 60 Vbeta and 13 Jbeta primers. Sequencing was performed with immunoSEQ multiplex PCR; in TCRdb, only in-frame clones are kept and a portion is missing. This sample yields around 100,000 clones, of which 74% are seen a single time; about 2.8% belongs to the top ten. The chain links TRBV21-1 to TRBJ2-7; the table names TRBD2, a call not compared with the DNA. TRBV21-1 is deemed a pseudogene. Material for sequencing was PBMCs. The sequence came from a man aged 50 to 60 in good health and CMV-seropositive. The CDR3 sequence is CEGEGSFEQYF. In nucleotides, the CDR3 is TGTGAGGGGGAGGGCTCTTTCGAGCAGTACTTC.